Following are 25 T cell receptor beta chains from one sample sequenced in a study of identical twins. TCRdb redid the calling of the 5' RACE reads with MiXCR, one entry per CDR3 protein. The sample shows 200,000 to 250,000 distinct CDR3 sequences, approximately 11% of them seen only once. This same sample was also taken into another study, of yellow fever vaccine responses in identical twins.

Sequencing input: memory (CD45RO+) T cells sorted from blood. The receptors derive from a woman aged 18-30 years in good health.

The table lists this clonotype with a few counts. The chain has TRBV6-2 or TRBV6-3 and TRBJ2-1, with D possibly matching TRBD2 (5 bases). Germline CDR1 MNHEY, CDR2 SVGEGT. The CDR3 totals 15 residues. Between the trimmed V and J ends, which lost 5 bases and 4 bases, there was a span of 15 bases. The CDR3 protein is CASSTATRGYNEQFF. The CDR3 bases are TGTGCCAGCAGTACGGCTACTAGAGGGTACAATGAGCAGTTCTTC.

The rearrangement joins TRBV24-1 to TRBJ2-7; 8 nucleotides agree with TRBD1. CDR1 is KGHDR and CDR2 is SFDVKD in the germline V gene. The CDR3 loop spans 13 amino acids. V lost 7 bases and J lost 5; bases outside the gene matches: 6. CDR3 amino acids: CATRRDRLDEQYF. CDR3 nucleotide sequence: TGTGCCACCAGACGGGACAGGCTCGACGAGCAGTACTTC.

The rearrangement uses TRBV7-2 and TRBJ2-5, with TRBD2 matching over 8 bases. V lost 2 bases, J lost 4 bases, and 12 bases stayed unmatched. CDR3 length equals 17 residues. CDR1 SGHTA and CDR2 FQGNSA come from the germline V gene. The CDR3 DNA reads TGTGCCAGCAGCTTAAGTCTCGGTATCGGGACTAGAGAGACCCAGTACTTC. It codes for CASSLSLGIGTRETQYF.

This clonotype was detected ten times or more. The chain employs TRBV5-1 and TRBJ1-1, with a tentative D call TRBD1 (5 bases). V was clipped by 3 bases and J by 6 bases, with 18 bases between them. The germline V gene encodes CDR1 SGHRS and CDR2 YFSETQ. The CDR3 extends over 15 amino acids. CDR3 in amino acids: CASSSGDNLGPEAFF. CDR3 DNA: TGCGCCAGCAGCTCGGGGGATAACTTAGGACCTGAAGCTTTCTTT.

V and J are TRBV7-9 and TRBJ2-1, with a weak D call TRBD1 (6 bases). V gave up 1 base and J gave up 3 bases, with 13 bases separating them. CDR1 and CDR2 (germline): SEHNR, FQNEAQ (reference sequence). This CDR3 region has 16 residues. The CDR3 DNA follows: TGTGCCAGCAGCTTAGAACAGGGAAGGGGCTACAATGAGCAGTTCTTC. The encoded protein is CASSLEQGRGYNEQFF.

The CDR3 sequence is CASGGTYNEQFF. The DNA of the CDR3 is TGTGCCAGCGGCGGGACCTACAATGAGCAGTTCTTC. The chain employs TRBV28 and TRBJ2-1; maybe TRBD2 (6 bases). Per the germline V gene, CDR1 is MDHEN and CDR2 is SYDVKM. This CDR3 has 12 residues. The V and J ends lost 8 bases and 2 bases respectively, with 7 bases between them.

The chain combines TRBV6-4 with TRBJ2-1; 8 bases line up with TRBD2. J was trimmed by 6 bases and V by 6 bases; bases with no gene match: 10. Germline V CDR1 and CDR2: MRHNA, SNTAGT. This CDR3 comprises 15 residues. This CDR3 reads CASRKTSERGNEQFF. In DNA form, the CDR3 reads TGTGCCAGCAGGAAGACTAGCGAGAGGGGCAATGAGCAGTTCTTC.

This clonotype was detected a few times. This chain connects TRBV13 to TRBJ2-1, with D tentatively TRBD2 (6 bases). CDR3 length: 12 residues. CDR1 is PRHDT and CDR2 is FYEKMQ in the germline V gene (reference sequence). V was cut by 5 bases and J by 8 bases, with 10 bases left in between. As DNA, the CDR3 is TGTGCCAGCAGCCTGACTAGTTATGAGCAGTTCTTC. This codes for CASSLTSYEQFF.

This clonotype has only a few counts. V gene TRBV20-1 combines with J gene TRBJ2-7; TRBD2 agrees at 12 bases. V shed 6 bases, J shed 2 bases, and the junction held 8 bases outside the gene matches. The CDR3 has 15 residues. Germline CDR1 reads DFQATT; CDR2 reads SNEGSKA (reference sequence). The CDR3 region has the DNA TGCAGTGCCCTAGGGGGGACTAGCGGGCCCTACGAGCAGTACTTC. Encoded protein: CSALGGTSGPYEQYF.

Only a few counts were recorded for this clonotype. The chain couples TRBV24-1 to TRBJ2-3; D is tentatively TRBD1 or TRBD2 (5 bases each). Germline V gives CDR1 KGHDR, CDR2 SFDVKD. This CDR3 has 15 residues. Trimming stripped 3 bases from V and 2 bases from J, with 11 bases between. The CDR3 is CATSDPGQNTDTQYF. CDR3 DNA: TGTGCCACCAGTGATCCGGGGCAGAACACAGATACGCAGTATTTT.

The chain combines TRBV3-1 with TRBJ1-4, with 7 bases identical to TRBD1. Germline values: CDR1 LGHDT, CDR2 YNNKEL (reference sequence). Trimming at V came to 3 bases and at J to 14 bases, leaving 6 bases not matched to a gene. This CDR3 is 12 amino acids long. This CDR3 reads CASSQGPTGLFF. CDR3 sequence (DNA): TGTGCCAGCAGCCAGGGTCCGACAGGGCTGTTTTTT. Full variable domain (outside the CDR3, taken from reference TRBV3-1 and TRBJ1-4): DTAVSQTPKYLVTQMGNDKSIKCEQNLGHDTMYWYKQDSKKFLKIMFSYNNKELIINETVPNRFSPKSPDKAHLNLHINSLELGDSAVYFCASSQGPTGLFFGSGTQLSVL.

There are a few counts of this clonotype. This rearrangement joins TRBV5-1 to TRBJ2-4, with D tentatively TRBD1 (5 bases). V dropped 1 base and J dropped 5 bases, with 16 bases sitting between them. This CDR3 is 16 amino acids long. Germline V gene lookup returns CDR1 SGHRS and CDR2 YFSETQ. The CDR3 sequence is CASSLQSQGSENIQYF. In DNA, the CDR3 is TGCGCCAGCAGCTTGCAGAGTCAGGGCTCGGAAAACATTCAGTACTTC.

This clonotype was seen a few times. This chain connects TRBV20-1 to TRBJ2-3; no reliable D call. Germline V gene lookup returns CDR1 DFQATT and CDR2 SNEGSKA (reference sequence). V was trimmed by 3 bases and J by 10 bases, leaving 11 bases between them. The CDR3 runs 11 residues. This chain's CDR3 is CSASDPSAQYF. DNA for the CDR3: TGCAGTGCTAGTGATCCGTCGGCGCAGTATTTT.

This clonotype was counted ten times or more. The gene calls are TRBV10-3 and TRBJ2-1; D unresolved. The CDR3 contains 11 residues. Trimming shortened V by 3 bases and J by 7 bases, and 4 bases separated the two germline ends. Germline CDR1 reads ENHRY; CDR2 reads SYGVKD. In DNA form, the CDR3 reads TGTGCCATCAGTGAATATAATGAGCAGTTCTTC. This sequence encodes CAISEYNEQFF.

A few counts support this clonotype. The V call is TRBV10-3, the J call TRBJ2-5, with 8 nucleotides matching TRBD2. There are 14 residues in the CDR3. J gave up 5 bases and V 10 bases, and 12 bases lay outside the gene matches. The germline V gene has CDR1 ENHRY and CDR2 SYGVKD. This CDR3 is CATLGLVGLETQYF. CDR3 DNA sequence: TGTGCCACCCTGGGACTAGTGGGATTGGAGACCCAGTACTTC.

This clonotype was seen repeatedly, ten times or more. The CDR3 region is CSVARDLGNTIYF. CDR3 bases: TGCAGCGTCGCCCGGGACCTCGGAAACACCATATATTTT. V gene TRBV29-1 combines with J gene TRBJ1-3; D possibly corresponds to TRBD1 (5 bases). Germline values: CDR1 SQVTM, CDR2 ANQGSEA. V was pared by 6 bases and J by 4 bases, with 13 bases between. This CDR3 is 13 amino acids long.

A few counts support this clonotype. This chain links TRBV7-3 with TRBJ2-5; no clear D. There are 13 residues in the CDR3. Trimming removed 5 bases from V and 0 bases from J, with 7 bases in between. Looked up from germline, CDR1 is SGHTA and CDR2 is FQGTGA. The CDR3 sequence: CASSLGHQETQYF. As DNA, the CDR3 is TGTGCCAGCAGCCTAGGCCACCAAGAGACCCAGTACTTC.

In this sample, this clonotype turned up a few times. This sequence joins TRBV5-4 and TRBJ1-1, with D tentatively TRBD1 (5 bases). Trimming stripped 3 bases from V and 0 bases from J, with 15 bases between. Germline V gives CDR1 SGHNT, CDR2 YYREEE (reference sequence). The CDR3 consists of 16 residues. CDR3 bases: TGTGCCAGCAGCTCGGGGACTTCCCGTATGAACACTGAAGCTTTCTTT. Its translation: CASSSGTSRMNTEAFF.

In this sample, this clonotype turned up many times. The CDR3 sequence is CASSPDSGGAYEQYF. CDR3 DNA sequence: TGCGCCAGCAGCCCTGATAGCGGGGGGGCCTACGAGCAGTACTTC. The chain is built from TRBV5-1 and TRBJ2-7; 11 bases agree with TRBD2. The germline CDR1 and CDR2 sequences are SGHRS and YFSETQ. Trimming removed 4 bases from V and 2 bases from J; junction bases left unmatched: 5. This CDR3 region has 15 residues. Based on the CDR3 plus reference TRBV5-1 and TRBJ2-7, the full variable domain is KAGVTQTPRYLIKTRGQQVTLSCSPISGHRSVSWYQQTPGQGLQFLFEYFSETQRNKGNFPGRFSGRQFSNSRSEMNVSTLELGDSALYLCASSPDSGGAYEQYFGPGTRLTVT.

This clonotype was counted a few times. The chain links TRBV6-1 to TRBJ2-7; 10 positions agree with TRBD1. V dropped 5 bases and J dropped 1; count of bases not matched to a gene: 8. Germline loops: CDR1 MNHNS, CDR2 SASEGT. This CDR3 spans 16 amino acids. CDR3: CASSPSGTGASYEQYF. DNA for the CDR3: TGTGCCAGCAGTCCCTCCGGGACAGGGGCGTCCTACGAGCAGTACTTC.

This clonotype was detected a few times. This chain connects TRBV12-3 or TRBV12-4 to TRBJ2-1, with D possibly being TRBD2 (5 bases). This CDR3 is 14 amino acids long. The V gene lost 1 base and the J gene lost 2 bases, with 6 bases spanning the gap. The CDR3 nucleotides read TGTGCCAGCAGTTTAGGGACTGCCTACAATGAGCAGTTCTTC. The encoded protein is CASSLGTAYNEQFF.

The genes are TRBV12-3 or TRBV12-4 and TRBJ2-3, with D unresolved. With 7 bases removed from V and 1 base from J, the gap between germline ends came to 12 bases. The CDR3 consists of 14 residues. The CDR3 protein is CASTVPPRTDTQYF. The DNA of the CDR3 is TGTGCCAGCACCGTTCCCCCCCGCACAGATACGCAGTATTTT.

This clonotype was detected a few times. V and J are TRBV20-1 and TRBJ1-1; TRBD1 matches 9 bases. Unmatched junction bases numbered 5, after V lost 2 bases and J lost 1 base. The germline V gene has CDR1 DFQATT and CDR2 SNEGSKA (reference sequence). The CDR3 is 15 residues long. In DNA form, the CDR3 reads TGCAGTGCTAGAAGAGGGGACAGGGCGAACACTGAAGCTTTCTTT. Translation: CSARRGDRANTEAFF.

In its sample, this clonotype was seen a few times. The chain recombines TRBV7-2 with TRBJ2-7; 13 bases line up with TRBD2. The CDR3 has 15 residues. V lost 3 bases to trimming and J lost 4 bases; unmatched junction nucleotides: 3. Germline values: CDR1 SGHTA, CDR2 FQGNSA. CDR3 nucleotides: TGTGCCAGCAGCTTCCAACTAGCGGGAGGGTACGAGCAGTACTTC. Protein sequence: CASSFQLAGGYEQYF.

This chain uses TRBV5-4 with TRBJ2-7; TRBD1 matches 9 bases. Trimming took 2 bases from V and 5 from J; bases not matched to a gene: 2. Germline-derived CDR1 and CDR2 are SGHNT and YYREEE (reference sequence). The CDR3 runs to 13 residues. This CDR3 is CASSFDRGNEQYF. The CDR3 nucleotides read TGTGCCAGCAGCTTCGACAGGGGGAACGAGCAGTACTTC.